Each of the 26 T cell receptor beta chains below was sequenced from the same sample in a study of beta chain features in type 1 diabetes. TCRB transcripts that were expressed got sequenced, as all of the isolated RNA had been reverse transcribed. The method was immunoSEQ multiplex PCR; TCRdb's version includes in-frame clones alone and lacks a portion of them. The sample yields under 900,000 clones, 15% to 20% seen once. The material sequenced was naive CD4+ T cells from blood. These receptors came from a woman younger than 35 in good health.

The V call is TRBV5-8, the J call TRBJ2-7; TRBD1 or TRBD2 may be the D gene (6 bases each). The germline gives CDR1 SGHTS, CDR2 YDEGEE. CDR3 length: 13 residues. Trimming took off 3 bases at V and 7 bases at J, with 14 bases between the two ends. CDR3 nucleotides: TGTGCCAGCAGCTCGTGGGGGGCGCGGGAGCAGTACTTC. As protein: CASSSWGAREQYF.

This clone occurred a few times. The V gene is TRBV29-1, the J gene TRBJ2-1; 9 positions agree with TRBD2. Germline V gives CDR1 SQVTM, CDR2 ANQGSEA. V lost 7 bases to trimming and J lost 4 bases; unmatched junction nucleotides: 5. This CDR3 contains 13 residues. The CDR3 reads CSGLADLYNEQFF. The CDR3 bases are TGCAGCGGACTAGCGGACCTTTACAATGAGCAGTTCTTC.

This rearrangement joins TRBV4-2 to TRBJ2-3; D may correspond to TRBD1 or TRBD2 (5 bases each). V lost 5 bases and J lost 2, with 11 bases in between. CDR1 is LGHNA, CDR2 YNFKEQ, per germline. The CDR3 loop spans 14 amino acids. The CDR3 nucleotides read TGTGCCAGCAGCTCCACCGGGGCCACAGATACGCAGTATTTT. This codes for CASSSTGATDTQYF.

In DNA form, the CDR3 reads TGTGCCAGCAGCGTAGTCGACAGGGGAAACACCATATATTTT. Amino acids: CASSVVDRGNTIYF. The chain couples TRBV9 to TRBJ1-3; tentative D call: TRBD1 (6 bases). CDR1 and CDR2 (germline): SGDLS, YYNGEE. V lost 0 bases and J lost 4, with 8 bases in between. The CDR3 extends over 14 amino acids.

The CDR3 DNA sequence: TGCGCCAGCAGCGTCAGACTAGCGGGAAGCACAGATACGCAGTATTTT. This codes for CASSVRLAGSTDTQYF. The chain couples TRBV5-1 to TRBJ2-3; 11 bases map to TRBD2. CDR1 and CDR2 from the germline V gene are SGHRS and YFSETQ. This CDR3 is 16 amino acids long. Unmatched junction bases numbered 4, after V lost 4 bases and J lost 0 bases. Filled out from reference TRBV5-1 and TRBJ2-3, the complete variable domain reads KAGVTQTPRYLIKTRGQQVTLSCSPISGHRSVSWYQQTPGQGLQFLFEYFSETQRNKGNFPGRFSGRQFSNSRSEMNVSTLELGDSALYLCASSVRLAGSTDTQYFGPGTRLTVL.

This clone was counted a few times. The chain carries TRBV4-2 and TRBJ2-1, with TRBD2 matching 11 bases. CDR1 and CDR2 from the germline V gene are LGHNA and YNFKEQ. J was trimmed by 7 bases and V by 2 bases; bases with no gene match: 4. This CDR3 contains 15 residues. CDR3 loop: CASSQTSGSINEQFF. The CDR3, as DNA: TGTGCCAGCAGCCAAACTAGCGGGAGTATTAATGAGCAGTTCTTC.

V is TRBV5-1 and J is TRBJ2-3; D gene ambiguous. The CDR3 runs to 13 residues. The ends were cut back, 7 bases at V and 0 bases at J, with 9 bases in the middle. Germline V lookup: CDR1 SGHRS, CDR2 YFSETQ. The CDR3 region has the DNA TGCGCCAGCGGGGAACCTAGCACAGATACGCAGTATTTT. This translates into CASGEPSTDTQYF. Using reference TRBV5-1 and TRBJ2-3 for the parts outside the CDR3, the full variable domain is KAGVTQTPRYLIKTRGQQVTLSCSPISGHRSVSWYQQTPGQGLQFLFEYFSETQRNKGNFPGRFSGRQFSNSRSEMNVSTLELGDSALYLCASGEPSTDTQYFGPGTRLTVL.

V gene TRBV6-1 combines with J gene TRBJ1-1; D possibly corresponds to TRBD1 (6 bases). CDR3 length: 12 amino acids. V was trimmed by 3 bases and J by 10 bases, leaving 12 bases between them. Germline V CDR1 and CDR2: MNHNS, SASEGT. CDR3 in DNA: TGTGCCAGCAGTGAGGGGGCGAGGCTAGCTTTCTTT. Translation gives CASSEGARLAFF.

This clone showed up just a few times. The chain joins TRBV7-2 to TRBJ2-1, with TRBD2 identical over 7 bases. The germline CDR1 and CDR2 sequences are SGHTA and FQGNSA. V shed 1 base and J 9 bases; nucleotides not matched to a gene: 9. The CDR3 consists of 15 residues. The chain's CDR3 is CASSLVGLVRSEQFF. CDR3 nucleotides: TGTGCCAGCAGCTTAGTTGGACTAGTACGGAGTGAGCAGTTCTTC.

This clone was counted between two and nine times. This chain joins TRBV6-5 and TRBJ2-2; TRBD2 matches 9 bases. The V segment lost 4 bases and the J segment 4 bases; nucleotides outside the gene matches: 7. CDR3 size: 16 residues. Per the germline V gene, CDR1 is MNHEY and CDR2 is SVGAGI. The CDR3 DNA is TGTGCCAGCAGTTCCTTAGCGGGAGATCGCACCGGGGAGCTGTTTTTT. It encodes CASSSLAGDRTGELFF.

This chain links TRBV11-2 with TRBJ2-1; 10 bases map to TRBD2. The J segment lost 8 bases and the V segment lost 3 bases, leaving 16 bases of the junction unmatched. This CDR3 comprises 18 residues. The germline gives CDR1 SGHAT, CDR2 FQNNGV. CDR3 sequence: CASSFGLDGLAEIHEQFF. Here the CDR3 DNA reads TGTGCCAGCAGCTTCGGGTTGGACGGACTAGCGGAAATCCATGAGCAGTTCTTC.

This clone was counted a few times. This chain connects TRBV4-2 to TRBJ2-1; D may correspond to TRBD1 or TRBD2 (6 bases each). Germline V gene data show CDR1 as LGHNA and CDR2 as YNFKEQ. V was cut by 2 bases and J by 1 base, with 15 bases left in between. The CDR3 sequence is 17 residues long. In DNA, the CDR3 is TGTGCCAGCAGCCAACATATAGGGGGGAGGTCCTACAATGAGCAGTTCTTC. Amino acids: CASSQHIGGRSYNEQFF.

This clone was seen only a few times. CDR3 sequence reads: CASSSKHSLYGYTF. Here the CDR3 DNA reads TGTGCCAGCAGCTCGAAACACTCGCTCTATGGCTACACCTTC. The chain recombines TRBV7-2 with TRBJ1-2; D call uncertain. The length of the CDR3 is 14 residues. The germline CDR1 and CDR2 sequences are SGHTA and FQGNSA. V gave up 4 bases and J gave up 4 bases, with 13 bases separating them.

This clone occurred a few times. Other nucleotide sequences from this sample produce the same CDR3. The genes are TRBV7-2 and TRBJ1-1, with D possibly being TRBD1 (5 bases). V was shortened by 3 bases and J by 0 bases, with 8 bases between the two germline ends. Germline V gene data show CDR1 as SGHTA and CDR2 as FQGNSA. The CDR3 extends over 14 amino acids. The CDR3 DNA reads TGTGCCAGCAGCTTGGGGGGTTTGAACACTGAAGCTTTCTTT. It codes for CASSLGGLNTEAFF.

This clone was seen a handful of times. The chain joins TRBV6-1 to TRBJ2-1; 7 bases fit TRBD1. The ends lost 6 bases at V and 0 bases at J; junction bases unmatched: 5. The CDR3 is 15 amino acids. Germline assignment: CDR1 MNHNS and CDR2 SASEGT. The CDR3 region has the DNA TGTGCCAGCAGGAGGGGACAGCCCTCCTACAATGAGCAGTTCTTC. This gives the protein CASRRGQPSYNEQFF.

The table lists this clone with a few counts. The chain has TRBV7-2 and TRBJ1-2; D is uncertain. The germline V gene encodes CDR1 SGHTA and CDR2 FQGNSA. V was cut by 5 bases and J by 8 bases, with 12 bases left in between. This CDR3 has 12 residues. The CDR3 DNA sequence: TGTGCCAGCAGCCTCGGGGTTTCGGGCTACACCTTC. Protein product: CASSLGVSGYTF.

This chain connects TRBV4-2 to TRBJ2-1; a weak D match, TRBD1 (6 bases). CDR1 and CDR2 (germline): LGHNA, YNFKEQ. The CDR3 loop spans 13 amino acids. V lost 3 bases and J 3 bases, leaving 6 bases between the germline ends. Here the CDR3 DNA reads TGTGCCAGCAGCCAGGGACACTACAATGAGCAGTTCTTC. It specifies CASSQGHYNEQFF.

The chain employs TRBV25-1 and TRBJ2-3, with 8 bases identical to TRBD1. The V gene's germline CDR1 is MGHDK and CDR2 SYGVNS. The CDR3 sequence is 15 residues long. Unmatched junction bases numbered 11, after V lost 5 bases and J lost 7 bases. CDR3 amino acids: CASSLQGGSANTQYF. CDR3 nucleotide sequence: TGTGCCAGCAGTCTACAGGGGGGATCCGCTAATACGCAGTATTTT.

In its sample, this clone was seen a few times. This chain joins TRBV4-1 and TRBJ2-2, with D perhaps TRBD2 (5 bases). V was clipped by 1 base and J by 4 bases, with 16 bases between them. CDR1 and CDR2 (germline): MGHRA, YSYEKL. The CDR3 is made up of 17 amino acids. This chain's CDR3 is CASSQVAGGSGTGELFF. The CDR3 nucleotides are TGCGCCAGCAGCCAAGTAGCCGGTGGGAGCGGCACCGGGGAGCTGTTTTTT.

This clone was seen at least ten times. The genes are TRBV19 and TRBJ1-1; D is perhaps TRBD1 (5 bases). CDR1 and CDR2 from the germline V gene are LNHDA and SQIVND (reference sequence). Between the trimmed V and J ends, which lost 10 bases and 1 base, there was a span of 13 bases. The CDR3 consists of 13 residues. The DNA for the CDR3 is TGTGCCACCCACAGGAATTGGAACACTGAAGCTTTCTTT. Protein sequence: CATHRNWNTEAFF.

The chain uses TRBV18 and TRBJ1-2; 10 nucleotides match TRBD1. Germline V gene lookup returns CDR1 KGHSH and CDR2 LQKENI. CDR3 size: 15 residues. After removal of 5 bases from V and 3 bases from J, the junction contained 6 bases not matched to a gene. CDR3 in amino acids: CASSEKTGGDYGYTF. In DNA form, the CDR3 reads TGTGCCAGCTCAGAAAAGACAGGGGGCGACTATGGCTACACCTTC.

This clone was seen only a few times. The junction does not match germline at one end; this may be a read error. The V call is TRBV6-5, the J call TRBJ2-2, with D uncertain. The CDR3 sequence is 14 residues long. Germline V gene lookup returns CDR1 MNHEY and CDR2 SVGAGI. This CDR3 is CASRYRVKTGELFF. CDR3 nucleotide sequence: TGTGCCAGCCGTTATAGGGTGAAGACCGGGGAGCTGTTTTTT.

Only a few counts were recorded for this clone. The chain uses TRBV4-1 and TRBJ1-1; a possible D gene is TRBD1 (5 bases). The V gene lost 3 bases and the J gene lost 3 bases, with 8 bases spanning the gap. The CDR3 consists of 13 residues. Germline CDR1 reads MGHRA; CDR2 reads YSYEKL. The CDR3 spells CASSQGDDTEAFF. For the CDR3, the DNA is TGCGCCAGCAGCCAGGGGGATGACACTGAAGCTTTCTTT.

This sequence joins TRBV2 and TRBJ2-7; 10 bases are shared with TRBD2. Trimming cost V 6 bases and J 4 bases; bases outside gene matches: 12. The germline CDR1 and CDR2 sequences are SNHLY and FYNNEI. This CDR3 is 16 amino acids long. The CDR3 reads CASRRGASGSGYEQYF. CDR3 DNA: TGTGCCAGCAGACGGGGGGCTAGCGGGAGTGGATACGAGCAGTACTTC.

The V gene is TRBV28, the J gene TRBJ1-2; tentative D call: TRBD1 (6 bases). CDR1 MDHEN and CDR2 SYDVKM come from the germline V gene. This CDR3 comprises 14 residues. Trimming took 1 base from V and 8 from J, leaving 14 bases between them. The DNA for the CDR3 is TGTGCCAGCAGTTTATCCAATACAGGGAACGGCTACACCTTC. This gives the protein CASSLSNTGNGYTF.

This clone was seen a few times. The genes are TRBV25-1 and TRBJ2-7; TRBD1 is a possible D gene (5 bases). The V and J ends lost 3 bases and 3 bases respectively, with 9 bases between them. Germline CDR1 and CDR2: MGHDK and SYGVNS. This CDR3 comprises 13 residues. In DNA, the CDR3 is TGTGCCAGCAGTGATCAGGGTTACTACGAGCAGTACTTC. Amino acids: CASSDQGYYEQYF.